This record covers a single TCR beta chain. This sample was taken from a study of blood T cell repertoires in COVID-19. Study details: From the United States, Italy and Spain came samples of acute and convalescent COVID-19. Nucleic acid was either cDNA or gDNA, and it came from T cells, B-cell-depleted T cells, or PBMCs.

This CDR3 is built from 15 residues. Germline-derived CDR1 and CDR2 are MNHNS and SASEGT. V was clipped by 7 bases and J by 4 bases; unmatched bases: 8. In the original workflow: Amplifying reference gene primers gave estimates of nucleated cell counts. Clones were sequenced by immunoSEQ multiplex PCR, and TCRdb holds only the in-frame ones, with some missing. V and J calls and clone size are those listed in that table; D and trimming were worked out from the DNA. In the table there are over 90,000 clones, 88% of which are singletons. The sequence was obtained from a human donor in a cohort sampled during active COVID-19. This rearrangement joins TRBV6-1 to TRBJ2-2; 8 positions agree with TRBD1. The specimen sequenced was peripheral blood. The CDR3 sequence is CASKKRTGITGELFF. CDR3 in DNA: TGTGCCAGCAAGAAACGGACAGGGATCACCGGGGAGCTGTTTTTT.